This is a list of T cell receptor beta chains from one sample in a study of blood T cell repertoires in COVID-19. Clones were sequenced by immunoSEQ multiplex PCR, and TCRdb holds only the in-frame ones, with some missing. Among hundreds of thousands of clones, 75% to 90% were seen once, and the ten largest hold under 3%. Sequenced: peripheral blood. These receptors were collected from a woman in her 70s with active or convalescent COVID-19. The CDR3 runs from the conserved cysteine through the conserved F or W. Fields, in order: clone size, D gene, V gene, J gene, CDR3 DNA, CDR3 protein. A D gene is named only where the DNA matches it firmly. For some rows the clone size is stated as once, few or many, or as a class when expanded; others skip it.

once	-	TRBV7-9	TRBJ2-1	TGTGCCAGCAGCTCTGGGGGCCGCAATGAGCAGTTCTTC	CASSSGGRNEQFF
-	-	TRBV5-1	TRBJ1-1	TGCGCCAGCAGCTCGGCGCTAGGAATCCCTGAAGCTTTCTTT	CASSSALGIPEAFF
once	-	TRBV25-1	TRBJ1-2	TGTGCCAGCAGCCTAAACTATGGCTACACCTTC	CASSLNYGYTF
once	TRBD2	TRBV3-1/TRBV3-2	TRBJ2-2	TGTGCCAGCAGCCCCCTTGCGCGCGGGGGGAACGGGGAGCTGTTTTTT	CASSPLARGGNGELFF
few	TRBD1	TRBV7-9	TRBJ1-2	TGTGCCAGCAGCCCGCCAGGGGGTAACTATGGCTACACCTTC	CASSPPGGNYGYTF
-	-	TRBV4-1	TRBJ1-6	TGCGCCAGCAGCCAAGAAGGGGGGGGGATGGATTCACCCCTCCACTTT	CASSQEGGGMDSPLHF
few	TRBD1	TRBV6-5	TRBJ1-2	TGTGCCAGCAGCTTGGGACAGAGATATGGCTACACCTTC	CASSLGQRYGYTF
-	-	TRBV12-3/TRBV12-4	TRBJ2-4	TGTGCCAGCAGTGGACTGGTGGGCATTCAGTACTTC	CASSGLVGIQYF
once	-	TRBV7-9	TRBJ1-1	TGTGCCAGCAGCTTAGCTGACAGGTTGACTTTCTTT	CASSLADRLTFF
-	-	TRBV7-9	TRBJ2-5	TGTGCCAGCAGCCGCGGGACAGCGGCTGAGACCCAGTACTTC	CASSRGTAAETQYF
-	-	TRBV12-2	TRBJ1-1	TGTGCAAGTCGCCCTCTACAGGGAAGGCGTCCTGAAGCTTTCTTT	CASRPLQGRRPEAFF
-	TRBD2	TRBV7-2	TRBJ2-7	TGTGCCAGCAGCAAGGGCAGTCGGGGGGCCTACGAGCAGTACTTC	CASSKGSRGAYEQYF
-	TRBD1	TRBV6-5	TRBJ2-7	TGTGCCAGCACTCGACAGGGCTACGAGCAGTACTTC	CASTRQGYEQYF
-	-	TRBV14	TRBJ2-3	TGTGCCAGCAGCCACCCGTTGGAGTCTAGCACAGATACGCAGTATTTT	CASSHPLESSTDTQYF
once	-	TRBV7-2	TRBJ2-1	TGTGCCAGCAGCTTACAAAGGGGGTTCTACAATGAGCAGTTCTTC	CASSLQRGFYNEQFF
-	-	TRBV21-1	TRBJ1-2	TGTGCCAGCAGCAAAGGAGACATTCTTTCCTTCGCCTATGGCTACTCCTTC	CASSKGDILSFAYGYSF
-	TRBD1	TRBV19	TRBJ1-2	TGTGCCAGTAGTATCTTCGGGACAGACTATGGCTACACCTTC	CASSIFGTDYGYTF
-	-	TRBV18	TRBJ2-7	TGTGCCAGCTCACCGGGAGCGTACGAGCAGTACTTC	CASSPGAYEQYF
-	-	TRBV9	TRBJ2-5	TGTGCCAGCAGCTCGATCGGGGGGCTAGAGACCCAGTACTTC	CASSSIGGLETQYF
once	-	TRBV29-1	TRBJ1-5	TGCAGCGTTGAGACAGGTTGGGATCAGCCCCAGCATTTT	CSVETGWDQPQHF
-	-	TRBV12-3/TRBV12-4	TRBJ1-1	TGTGCCAGCGCCCGCTTGAGGGACACTGAAGCTTTCTTT	CASARLRDTEAFF
few	-	TRBV4-1	TRBJ1-1	TGCGCCAGCAGCCAAGATCGGGAGGGCACTGAAGCTTTCTTT	CASSQDREGTEAFF
-	-	TRBV5-1	TRBJ2-3	TGCGCCAGCAGCCGGGGGGCCATGGGAGGGGATACGCAGTATTTT	CASSRGAMGGDTQYF
-	-	TRBV7-3	TRBJ2-3	TGTGCCAGCAGCCTGAGTCCCTACACAGATACGCAGTATTTT	CASSLSPYTDTQYF
-	-	TRBV12-3/TRBV12-4	TRBJ1-2	TGTGCCAGCAGTTCGACAGGTGGCTACACCTTC	CASSSTGGYTF
-	TRBD1	TRBV3-1/TRBV3-2	TRBJ2-7	TGTGCCAGCACCGGTACAGGGGACCCCTACGAGCAGTACTTC	CASTGTGDPYEQYF
-	TRBD1	TRBV11-3	TRBJ1-3	TGTGCCAGCAGCCGACCCAGGGGGGAGCACTCTGGAAACACCATATATTTT	CASSRPRGEHSGNTIYF
-	TRBD2	TRBV6-5	TRBJ2-7	TGTGCCAGCAGTCGAAAGGGGAGGGGTTACGAGCAGTACTTC	CASSRKGRGYEQYF
few	TRBD1	TRBV7-6	TRBJ2-7	TGTGCCAGCAGCTCGGACAGGGGCTACGAGCAGTACTTC	CASSSDRGYEQYF
few	TRBD1	TRBV27	TRBJ1-5	TGTGCCAGCAGTGGACCCCCCGGGACAGGGGGTCAGCCCCAGCATTTT	CASSGPPGTGGQPQHF
-	TRBD2	TRBV4-1	TRBJ2-5	TGCGCCAGCAGCCCTGAGACTAGCGGGGTTCAAGAGACCCAGTACTTC	CASSPETSGVQETQYF
-	TRBD2	TRBV30	TRBJ2-1	TGTGCCTGGAGAGCCCGCGGGGGGGCCAATGAGCAGTTCTTC	CAWRARGGANEQFF
-	TRBD1	TRBV6-2/TRBV6-3	TRBJ2-5	TGTGCCAGCAGTTACACCGACAGGGCGTATGAGACCCAGTACTTC	CASSYTDRAYETQYF
-	-	TRBV5-5	TRBJ1-2	TGTGCCAGCAGCTTGATGGGCAGGGAGGTCCCCACCTTC	CASSLMGREVPTF
-	-	TRBV11-2	TRBJ2-7	TGTGCCAGCAGCTCTTTGGGAGGAGGCCCGAGCTCCTACGAGCAGTACTTC	CASSSLGGGPSSYEQYF
-	TRBD2	TRBV19	TRBJ2-1	TGTGCCAGTAGTATACGACGGCGAGCGGGGGTAGACTACAATGAGCAGTTCTTC	CASSIRRRAGVDYNEQFF
-	TRBD1	TRBV7-9	TRBJ2-5	TGTGCCAGCAGCTACTCAACAGGGGAAGAGACCCAGTACTTC	CASSYSTGEETQYF
-	-	TRBV6-6	TRBJ1-5	TGTGCCACCGGGACTCCAAATCAGCCCCAGCATTTT	CATGTPNQPQHF
-	-	TRBV6-5	TRBJ1-2	TGTGCCAGCAGTTACTCTGGGGGGAGAGGCTATGGCTACACCTTC	CASSYSGGRGYGYTF
-	-	TRBV2	TRBJ1-6	TGTGCCAGCAGTGTATCAGCGAATTCACCCCTCCACTTT	CASSVSANSPLHF
-	TRBD1	TRBV5-1	TRBJ2-1	TGCGCCAGCAGCTTGGGACAGGGGGCCCCCCACAATGAGCAGTTCTTC	CASSLGQGAPHNEQFF
few	TRBD1	TRBV12-3/TRBV12-4	TRBJ2-3	TGTGCCAGCAGTTATACAGGGGAAGATACGCAGTATTTT	CASSYTGEDTQYF
-	TRBD1	TRBV7-9	TRBJ2-5	TGTGCCAGCAACGACAGGGAGCAAGAGACCCAGTACTTC	CASNDREQETQYF
-	-	TRBV19	TRBJ1-2	TGTGCCAGTAGGAAGGACAGTCTTGATGGCTACACCTTC	CASRKDSLDGYTF
-	-	TRBV6-6	TRBJ2-1	TGTGCCAGCACCTGGGCACAGGGACATTACAATGAGCAGTTCTTC	CASTWAQGHYNEQFF
-	-	TRBV18	TRBJ2-5	TGTGCCAGCTCACTGGACTTGAGAGAGACCCAGTACTTC	CASSLDLRETQYF
-	-	TRBV6-6	TRBJ1-2	TGTGCCAGCAGTTACTCGCTACTGGGGCTCGGCTACACCTTC	CASSYSLLGLGYTF
-	-	TRBV16	TRBJ1-5	TGTGCCAGCAGCCAGGATACAGGGATGAGAGTCAGCAATCAGCCCCAGCATTTT	CASSQDTGMRVSNQPQHF